This TCR beta chain was documented in a study of T cell responses to AZD1222 COVID-19 vaccine. This CDR3 has 15 amino acids. V shed 4 bases and J 6 bases; nucleotides not matched to a gene: 12. Profiling relied on immunoSEQ multiplex PCR, and the TCRdb table lists in-frame clones only, not all of them. The table lists some 94,000 clones, more than 80% of them singletons, with roughly 13% in the top ten. The sequence was obtained from an adult in good health. The chain couples TRBV5-3 to TRBJ1-2; 7 bases fit TRBD1. TRBV5-3 counts as an open reading frame of uncertain function. Material: peripheral blood, obtained on day 0 of AZD1222 vaccination. CDR3 DNA sequence: TGTGCCAGAAGCCACCCAGGGACAGTCCGGGATGGCTACACCTTC. Its protein is CARSHPGTVRDGYTF.